These T cell receptor beta chains were read from a single sample in a study of blood T cells in healthy people across ages. TCRdb used MiXCR to reprocess the 5' RACE reads, holding one entry per CDR3 protein. The sample shows about 1.4 million distinct CDR3 sequences, 45% to 70% of them seen only once. Material: blood. The origin of the receptors is a man younger than 30 in good health. Each CDR3 is given with its conserved first and last residue. D genes are given only for firm matches. Clone sizes are given selectively: once, few, many, or a class where the clone is expanded.

V: TRBV11-2
J: TRBJ2-1
D: .
size: .
DNA: TGTGCCAGCAGCGCTTATTTTTTTGATGAGCAGTTCTTC
CDR3: CASSAYFFDEQFF

V: TRBV10-3
J: TRBJ2-3
D: TRBD2
size: few
DNA: TGTGCCATCAGTGAACTAGCGGGAGTTGTAGATACGCAGTATTTT
CDR3: CAISELAGVVDTQYF

V: TRBV5-1
J: TRBJ2-1
D: TRBD2
size: .
DNA: TGCGCCAGCAGCTCGACTGCAGGACTAGCAATCTATGAGCAGTTCTTC
CDR3: CASSSTAGLAIYEQFF

V: TRBV29-1
J: TRBJ1-2
D: TRBD1
size: many
DNA: TGCAGCGTTGAGGACAGGGGCTATGGCTACACCTTC
CDR3: CSVEDRGYGYTF

V: TRBV20-1
J: TRBJ1-5
D: .
size: .
DNA: TGCAGTGCTAGAGTAGGGGGGAATCAGCCCCAGCATTTT
CDR3: CSARVGGNQPQHF

V: TRBV28
J: TRBJ1-2
D: TRBD1
size: .
DNA: TGTGCCAGCAGGACAGGGGGAGGTGATGGCTACACCTTC
CDR3: CASRTGGGDGYTF

V: TRBV25-1
J: TRBJ2-4
D: .
size: few
DNA: TGTGCCAGCAGTGAATCAAATCCCGGGAAGCAGTACTTC
CDR3: CASSESNPGKQYF

V: TRBV6-5
J: TRBJ2-1
D: TRBD1
size: .
DNA: TGTGCCAGCAGTTACTCGACAGGGGGCTACCACAATGAGCAGTTCTTC
CDR3: CASSYSTGGYHNEQFF

V: TRBV9
J: TRBJ2-3
D: .
size: .
DNA: TGTGCCAGCAGCATCGGGACCGATAGCACAGATACGCAGTATTTT
CDR3: CASSIGTDSTDTQYF

V: TRBV25-1
J: TRBJ2-3
D: TRBD2
size: .
DNA: TGTGCCAGCGGGCGACAGGCGCTAGCGGGATGGGAGGCAGATACGCAGTATTTT
CDR3: CASGRQALAGWEADTQYF

V: TRBV7-9
J: TRBJ2-1
D: .
size: .
DNA: TGTGCCAGCAGCCCTCTGGCGGGGAACTCCTACAATGAGCAGTTCTTC
CDR3: CASSPLAGNSYNEQFF

V: TRBV10-3
J: TRBJ2-7
D: .
size: .
DNA: TGTGCCATCAGTGAGCACCACTACGAGCAGTACTTC
CDR3: CAISEHHYEQYF

V: TRBV29-1
J: TRBJ2-1
D: .
size: .
DNA: TGCAGCGTTGGTTCGCGGGACCTATACAATGAGCAGTTCTTC
CDR3: CSVGSRDLYNEQFF

V: TRBV15
J: TRBJ1-1
D: .
size: .
DNA: TGTGCCGCGGGGGGGACGGGGAGTGAAGCTTTCTTT
CDR3: CAAGGTGSEAFF

V: TRBV15
J: TRBJ1-1
D: .
size: .
DNA: TGTGCCACCAGCAGAACTTCGACAGTGAACACTGAAGCTTTCTTT
CDR3: CATSRTSTVNTEAFF

V: TRBV6-5
J: TRBJ1-2
D: TRBD1
size: few
DNA: TGTGCCAGCAGTCCGCCCGGGACAGGGGGTGGTGGCTACACCTTC
CDR3: CASSPPGTGGGGYTF

V: TRBV5-1
J: TRBJ2-3
D: .
size: .
DNA: TGCGCCAGCAGCTTGGCCCCCGGTAGATTCACAGATACGCAGTATTTT
CDR3: CASSLAPGRFTDTQYF

V: TRBV3-1
J: TRBJ2-3
D: TRBD2
size: .
DNA: TGTGCCAGCACCTCAAGGGGTCCAACTAGCGTGACATGGGATACGCAGTATTTT
CDR3: CASTSRGPTSVTWDTQYF

V: TRBV4-1
J: TRBJ2-1
D: .
size: .
DNA: TGCGCCAGCAGCCCCCGGGAGTTAAATGAGCAGTTCTTC
CDR3: CASSPRELNEQFF

V: TRBV6-2/TRBV6-3
J: TRBJ2-1
D: .
size: once
DNA: TGTGCCAGCAGTTACACGGGGCTCGTCTCCTACAATGAGCAGTTCTTC
CDR3: CASSYTGLVSYNEQFF

V: TRBV20-1
J: TRBJ2-7
D: .
size: .
DNA: TGCAGTGCCCCGGACGTCTACGAGCAGTACTTC
CDR3: CSAPDVYEQYF

V: TRBV7-9
J: TRBJ2-2
D: .
size: .
DNA: TGTGCCAGCAGCTTTTTGTCGAGCGCGAACACCGGGGAGCTGTTTTTT
CDR3: CASSFLSSANTGELFF

V: TRBV20-1
J: TRBJ2-7
D: .
size: .
DNA: TGCAGTGCTAGTCTTGTCAGGATCCCCTACGAGCAGTACTTC
CDR3: CSASLVRIPYEQYF

V: TRBV14
J: TRBJ2-3
D: .
size: many
DNA: TGTGCCAGCAGCCCTCGACTACCCACAGATACGCAGTATTTT
CDR3: CASSPRLPTDTQYF

V: TRBV20-1
J: TRBJ2-3
D: TRBD2
size: once
DNA: TGCAGTGCTAGAGATGATGGCGGGAGCTCTACAGATACGCAGTATTTT
CDR3: CSARDDGGSSTDTQYF

V: TRBV7-8
J: TRBJ1-1
D: .
size: .
DNA: TGTGCCAGCAGCTTAGCGCTTTCCGGTGAAGATTTCTTT
CDR3: CASSLALSGEDFF

V: TRBV6-4
J: TRBJ1-4
D: .
size: once
DNA: TGTGCCAGCAGTAGACGGACTGCCATTGATGAAAAACTGTTTTTT
CDR3: CASSRRTAIDEKLFF

V: TRBV4-2
J: TRBJ2-1
D: TRBD1
size: .
DNA: TGTGCCAGCAGCCAGGGAACTCAGGGGGTATGGGACAATGAGCAGTTCTTC
CDR3: CASSQGTQGVWDNEQFF

V: TRBV29-1
J: TRBJ2-1
D: TRBD2
size: few
DNA: TGCAGCGTTACTGGTCTAGCGGGAGCCATGGGGGCGGGTGAGCAGTTCTTC
CDR3: CSVTGLAGAMGAGEQFF

V: TRBV10-3
J: TRBJ2-7
D: .
size: .
DNA: TGTGCCATCACCGCGAGTAGTCTAAGCTCCTACGAGCAGTACTTC
CDR3: CAITASSLSSYEQYF

V: TRBV15
J: TRBJ2-3
D: .
size: .
DNA: TGTGCCACCAGCAGAGATAACGCAATAAAGATCGGGCAGTATTTT
CDR3: CATSRDNAIKIGQYF

V: TRBV7-9
J: TRBJ2-2
D: TRBD2
size: .
DNA: TGTGCCAGCAGCTTACTACTAGCGGGAACCGGGGAGCTGTTTTTT
CDR3: CASSLLLAGTGELFF

V: TRBV4-1
J: TRBJ2-3
D: .
size: many
DNA: TGCGCCAGCAGCCAACGTCTAGCGTCCACAGATACGCAGTATTTT
CDR3: CASSQRLASTDTQYF

V: TRBV4-2
J: TRBJ2-3
D: .
size: .
DNA: TGTGCCGGCAGCCAAGATGGTGCAGGGGTGGCAGATACGCAGTATTTT
CDR3: CAGSQDGAGVADTQYF

V: TRBV7-2
J: TRBJ1-1
D: .
size: .
DNA: TGTGCCTACTCGCGGGGGCGAGGCACTGAAGCTTTCTTT
CDR3: CAYSRGRGTEAFF